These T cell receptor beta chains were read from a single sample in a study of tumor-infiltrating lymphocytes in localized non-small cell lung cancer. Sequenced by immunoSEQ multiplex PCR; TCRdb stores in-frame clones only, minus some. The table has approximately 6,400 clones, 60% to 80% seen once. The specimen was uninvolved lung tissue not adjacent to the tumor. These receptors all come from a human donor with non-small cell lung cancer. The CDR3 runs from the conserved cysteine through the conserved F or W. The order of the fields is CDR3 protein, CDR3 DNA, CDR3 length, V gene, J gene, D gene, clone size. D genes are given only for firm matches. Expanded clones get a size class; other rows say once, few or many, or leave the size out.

CDR3: CASSQVPAGESYEQYF; DNA: TGTGCCAGCAGCCAAGTTCCAGCGGGAGAGTCCTACGAGCAGTACTTC; length: 16; V: TRBV4-2; J: TRBJ2-7; D: TRBD2; size: .
CDR3: CASSPGRPEAFF; DNA: TGTGCCAGCAGCCCCGGACGGCCGGAAGCTTTCTTT; length: 12; V: TRBV7-9; J: TRBJ1-1; D: .; size: few
CDR3: CASSWGGLRQETQYF; DNA: TGTGCCAGCAGCTGGGGGGGACTACGACAAGAGACCCAGTACTTC; length: 15; V: TRBV7-2; J: TRBJ2-5; D: TRBD2; size: .
CDR3: CASSDWTGVNNEQFF; DNA: TGTGCCAGCAGTGACTGGACAGGAGTTAACAATGAGCAGTTCTTC; length: 15; V: TRBV6-1; J: TRBJ2-1; D: TRBD1; size: once
CDR3: CASDRQGGNQPQHF; DNA: TGTGCCAGTGATAGACAGGGAGGGAATCAGCCCCAGCATTTT; length: 14; V: TRBV19; J: TRBJ1-5; D: TRBD1; size: .
CDR3: CASSSYPIDEQYF; DNA: TGTGCCAGCAGCTCCTACCCGATTGACGAGCAGTACTTC; length: 13; V: TRBV7-2; J: TRBJ2-7; D: .; size: .
CDR3: CASSSPGGTTSSQGQTQYF; DNA: TGTGCCAGCAGCTCCCCCGGCGGGACTACCTCCTCCCAAGGGCAGACCCAGTACTTC; length: 19; V: TRBV7-6; J: TRBJ2-5; D: TRBD2; size: .
CDR3: CASSYSSSYEQYF; DNA: TGTGCCAGCAGTTACAGCAGCTCCTACGAGCAGTACTTC; length: 13; V: TRBV6-6; J: TRBJ2-7; D: .; size: .
CDR3: CASSIEQGISHEQYF; DNA: TGTGCCAGTAGTATAGAGCAGGGGATTTCCCACGAGCAGTACTTC; length: 15; V: TRBV19; J: TRBJ2-7; D: .; size: .
CDR3: CASSLSAQVHMNTEAFF; DNA: TGTGCCAGCAGTTTATCAGCTCAGGTCCACATGAACACTGAAGCTTTCTTT; length: 17; V: TRBV27; J: TRBJ1-1; D: .; size: .
CDR3: CASSEPTGGHQPQHF; DNA: TGTGCCAGCAGTGAACCGACGGGGGGGCATCAGCCCCAGCATTTT; length: 15; V: TRBV2; J: TRBJ1-5; D: .; size: .
CDR3: CASSHAGGLAKNIQYF; DNA: TGTGCCAGCAGCCACGCGGGAGGGCTTGCCAAAAACATTCAGTACTTC; length: 16; V: TRBV14; J: TRBJ2-4; D: TRBD2; size: large
CDR3: CASSIQRGGGGTQYF; DNA: TGTGCCAGTAGTATCCAGCGGGGGGGCGGCGGAACGCAGTATTTT; length: 15; V: TRBV19; J: TRBJ2-3; D: TRBD2; size: .
CDR3: CASSAPGGAYNEQFF; DNA: TGTGCCAGCAGCGCCCCAGGGGGCGCTTACAATGAGCAGTTCTTC; length: 15; V: TRBV11-3; J: TRBJ2-1; D: TRBD1; size: .
CDR3: CASSKTGQEKLFF; DNA: TGTGCCAGCAGCAAAACCGGACAGGAAAAACTGTTTTTT; length: 13; V: TRBV21-1; J: TRBJ1-4; D: .; size: .
CDR3: CASSSTLPGTRGYEQYF; DNA: TGCGCCAGCAGCTCGACGCTACCCGGGACTAGGGGCTACGAGCAGTACTTC; length: 17; V: TRBV5-1; J: TRBJ2-7; D: TRBD2; size: .
CDR3: CASSRGTGGSGTEAFF; DNA: TGTGCCAGCAGCAGGGGGACAGGGGGCTCAGGCACTGAAGCTTTCTTT; length: 16; V: TRBV7-2; J: TRBJ1-1; D: TRBD1; size: once
CDR3: CASSPMGQLNTEAFF; DNA: TGTGCCAGTAGCCCCATGGGACAGTTAAACACTGAAGCTTTCTTT; length: 15; V: TRBV19; J: TRBJ1-1; D: TRBD1; size: .
CDR3: CASSLGGVLIAPYEQYF; DNA: TGTGCCAGCAGCTTAGGAGGGGTCCTTATAGCACCGTACGAGCAGTACTTC; length: 17; V: TRBV11-2; J: TRBJ2-7; D: .; size: few
CDR3: CASSPILADFTDTQYF; DNA: TGCGCCAGCAGTCCGATCCTAGCGGACTTCACAGATACGCAGTATTTT; length: 16; V: TRBV4-1; J: TRBJ2-3; D: TRBD2; size: .
CDR3: CASSFTSNEAFF; DNA: TGTGCCAGCAGCTTTACATCGAATGAAGCTTTCTTT; length: 12; V: TRBV13; J: TRBJ1-1; D: .; size: .
CDR3: CASSFQGAGGEKLFF; DNA: TGTGCCAGCAGTTTTCAGGGGGCGGGAGGTGAAAAACTGTTTTTT; length: 15; V: TRBV11-2; J: TRBJ1-4; D: TRBD1; size: .
CDR3: CASSRRRGDFEQYF; DNA: TGCGCCAGCAGCCGTCGGCGGGGCGACTTCGAGCAGTACTTC; length: 14; V: TRBV5-1; J: TRBJ2-7; D: .; size: .
CDR3: CASSPTTLNTEAFF; DNA: TGTGCCAGCAGCCCGACCACCCTGAACACTGAAGCTTTCTTT; length: 14; V: TRBV5-4; J: TRBJ1-1; D: .; size: .
CDR3: CASSLTDRMNTEAFF; DNA: TGTGCCAGCAGCTTAACTGACAGGATGAACACTGAAGCTTTCTTT; length: 15; V: TRBV11-2; J: TRBJ1-1; D: .; size: .
CDR3: CASSIVGGSSYEQYF; DNA: TGTGCCAGTAGTATAGTAGGGGGGAGCTCCTACGAGCAGTACTTC; length: 15; V: TRBV19; J: TRBJ2-7; D: .; size: once
CDR3: CASSLGASYEQYF; DNA: TGTGCCAGCAGCTTAGGGGCTTCCTACGAGCAGTACTTC; length: 13; V: TRBV13; J: TRBJ2-7; D: .; size: few
CDR3: CASSLAPGDPYEQYF; DNA: TGCGCCAGCAGCTTGGCACCCGGGGACCCCTACGAGCAGTACTTC; length: 15; V: TRBV5-1; J: TRBJ2-7; D: .; size: .
CDR3: CASGTSGRGYNEQFF; DNA: TGTGCCAGCGGGACTAGCGGGAGAGGGTACAATGAGCAGTTCTTC; length: 15; V: TRBV19; J: TRBJ2-1; D: TRBD2; size: few
CDR3: CASSLVPGTSYEQYF; DNA: TGTGCCAGCAGCTTAGTCCCCGGGACCTCCTACGAGCAGTACTTC; length: 15; V: TRBV7-9; J: TRBJ2-7; D: .; size: .
CDR3: CASSLGAGTEAFF; DNA: TGTGCCAGCAGCTTAGGGGCTGGTACTGAAGCTTTCTTT; length: 13; V: TRBV7-8; J: TRBJ1-1; D: .; size: once
CDR3: CASSFGGPLGNEQFF; DNA: TGTGCCAGCAGCTTCGGTGGACCTTTAGGGAATGAGCAGTTCTTC; length: 15; V: TRBV28; J: TRBJ2-1; D: .; size: .
CDR3: CASSLGKSTDTQYF; DNA: TGTGCCAGCAGTTTAGGGAAAAGCACAGATACGCAGTATTTT; length: 14; V: TRBV28; J: TRBJ2-3; D: .; size: .
CDR3: CASSSRTSGGGYNEQFF; DNA: TGTGCCAGCAGCTCCCGGACTAGCGGGGGCGGGTACAATGAGCAGTTCTTC; length: 17; V: TRBV4-2; J: TRBJ2-1; D: TRBD2; size: .
CDR3: CASSLEVRLVDYGYTF; DNA: TGTGCCAGCAGCTTAGAAGTCAGGCTTGTTGACTATGGCTACACCTTC; length: 16; V: TRBV11-3; J: TRBJ1-2; D: .; size: few
CDR3: CASSFGGSQPQHF; DNA: TGTGCCAGCAGCTTCGGGGGGTCTCAGCCCCAGCATTTT; length: 13; V: TRBV5-4; J: TRBJ1-5; D: .; size: .
CDR3: CASSPRLAGLTGELFF; DNA: TGCGCCAGCAGCCCGCGACTAGCGGGACTCACCGGGGAGCTGTTTTTT; length: 16; V: TRBV5-1; J: TRBJ2-2; D: TRBD2; size: .
CDR3: CSVEREAGHYAEQFF; DNA: TGCAGCGTTGAAAGGGAGGCAGGGCATTATGCTGAGCAGTTCTTC; length: 15; V: TRBV29-1; J: TRBJ2-1; D: .; size: .
CDR3: CASSYSGIGDTEAFF; DNA: TGTGCCAGCAGTTACTCAGGGATAGGGGACACTGAAGCTTTCTTT; length: 15; V: TRBV6-5; J: TRBJ1-1; D: .; size: once
CDR3: CASSKEGRGGRCQKTTNEKLFF; DNA: TGTGCCAGCAGCAAAGAGGGTAGAGGGGGCAGGTGCCAAAAAACAACTAATGAAAAACTGTTTTTT; length: 22; V: TRBV21-1; J: TRBJ1-4; D: .; size: .
CDR3: CASSSDRGREQPQHF; DNA: TGTGCCAGCAGCTCGGACAGGGGGCGCGAGCAGCCCCAGCATTTT; length: 15; V: TRBV7-2; J: TRBJ1-5; D: TRBD1; size: .
CDR3: CASSAPFSYNEQFF; DNA: TGTGCCAGCAGCGCGCCCTTCTCCTACAATGAGCAGTTCTTC; length: 14; V: TRBV7-2; J: TRBJ2-1; D: .; size: .
CDR3: CASSILGGGVSDTQYF; DNA: TGCGCCAGCAGCATCCTAGGGGGGGGAGTCTCAGATACGCAGTATTTT; length: 16; V: TRBV4-1; J: TRBJ2-3; D: .; size: .
CDR3: CASSLRQVSYEQYF; DNA: TGTGCCAGCAGTTTAAGACAGGTCTCCTACGAGCAGTACTTC; length: 14; V: TRBV27; J: TRBJ2-7; D: .; size: .
CDR3: CASSLDLGNQPQHF; DNA: TGTGCCAGCAGCTTAGACTTAGGCAATCAGCCCCAGCATTTT; length: 14; V: TRBV7-6; J: TRBJ1-5; D: .; size: once
CDR3: CASRGGSAGQPQHF; DNA: TGTGCCAGCAGGGGGGGCAGTGCGGGTCAGCCCCAGCATTTT; length: 14; V: TRBV2; J: TRBJ1-5; D: .; size: few
CDR3: CAWRDGDYRELFF; DNA: TGTGCCTGGCGGGACGGCGACTACCGGGAGCTGTTTTTT; length: 13; V: TRBV30; J: TRBJ2-2; D: .; size: .
CDR3: CATRASGNTIYF; DNA: TGTGCCACCAGGGCCTCTGGAAACACCATATATTTT; length: 12; V: TRBV15; J: TRBJ1-3; D: .; size: .